These 20 T cell receptor beta chains were all obtained from the same sample, sequenced in a study of blood T cell repertoires in COVID-19. Profiling relied on immunoSEQ multiplex PCR, and the TCRdb table lists in-frame clones only, not all of them. The profile shows about 410,000 clones, 75% to 90% of them singletons. Sequenced input: peripheral blood. The receptors come from a woman aged 40 to 50 with COVID-19, enrolled during active disease.

The rearrangement links TRBV6-5 to TRBJ1-4; TRBD1 matches at 12 bases. Germline V gives CDR1 MNHEY, CDR2 SVGAGI. This CDR3 spans 15 amino acids. J gave up 10 bases and V 4 bases, and 7 bases lay outside the gene matches. The CDR3 bases are TGTGCCAGCAGTTCTCCGGGACAGGGGGCGCGAAAACTGTTTTTT. Amino acids: CASSSPGQGARKLFF.

V usage is TRBV29-1 and J usage is TRBJ1-2; 10 bases match TRBD1. Germline loops: CDR1 SQVTM, CDR2 ANQGSEA. This CDR3 has 15 residues. Unmatched junction bases numbered 8, after V lost 3 bases and J lost 4 bases. CDR3 amino acids: CSVEGEGQGSYGYTF. Here the CDR3 DNA reads TGCAGCGTTGAGGGGGAGGGACAGGGGTCCTATGGCTACACCTTC.

The V gene is TRBV10-3, the J gene TRBJ1-5, with 10 bases aligning to TRBD1. The CDR3 has 16 residues. V lost 8 bases and J lost 2; bases outside the gene matches: 9. The germline CDR1 and CDR2 sequences are ENHRY and SYGVKD. The CDR3 loop is CAIGRGTGEGNQPQHF. Here the CDR3 DNA reads TGTGCCATCGGCAGAGGGACAGGGGAGGGCAATCAGCCCCAGCATTTT.

The V call is TRBV9, the J call TRBJ2-1; 8 nucleotides agree with TRBD2. This CDR3 is built from 13 residues. Germline lookup yields CDR1 SGDLS and CDR2 YYNGEE. Trimming at V came to 3 bases and at J to 9 bases, leaving 5 bases not matched to a gene. DNA of the CDR3: TGTGCCAGCAGCGAGACTAGCGCTCCTGAGCAGTTCTTC. Its protein is CASSETSAPEQFF.

V is TRBV7-9 and J is TRBJ1-5, with D perhaps matching TRBD1 (5 bases). The CDR3 is made up of 12 amino acids. Per germline, CDR1 SEHNR and CDR2 FQNEAQ (reference sequence). The V gene lost 2 bases and the J gene lost 8 bases, with 7 bases spanning the gap. In nucleotides, the CDR3 is TGTGCCAGCAGCTTATTCAGGGAGCCCCAGCATTTT. Translated: CASSLFREPQHF.

This clone has a handful of counts. The chain joins TRBV27 to TRBJ1-1, with D unresolved. This CDR3 is built from 13 residues. Germline CDR1 MNHEY, CDR2 SMNVEV (reference sequence). V was cut by 3 bases and J by 1 base, with 6 bases left in between. The CDR3 sequence is CASSFAGNTEAFF. The CDR3 DNA is TGTGCCAGCAGTTTTGCAGGGAACACTGAAGCTTTCTTT.

V usage is TRBV7-6 and J usage is TRBJ1-5; the match to TRBD1 covers 7 bases. V lost 0 bases to trimming and J lost 0 bases; unmatched junction nucleotides: 2. Germline lookup yields CDR1 SGHVS and CDR2 FNYEAQ. The CDR3 totals 16 residues. Here the CDR3 DNA reads TGTGCCAGCAGCTTAGCGGCAGGGGGTAGCAATCAGCCCCAGCATTTT. Amino acid sequence: CASSLAAGGSNQPQHF.

This chain connects TRBV7-2 to TRBJ1-4; D is uncertain. V dropped 5 bases and J dropped 3 bases, with 7 bases sitting between them. The CDR3 has 13 amino acids. Germline assignment: CDR1 SGHTA and CDR2 FQGNSA. CDR3 DNA: TGTGCCAGCAGCCGGAGACCTAATGAAAAACTGTTTTTT. Its translation is CASSRRPNEKLFF.

The CDR3 nucleotides read TGTGCCAGCAGTCTAACAGTTGAAGCTTTCTTT. Translated, it gives CASSLTVEAFF. V is TRBV2 and J is TRBJ1-1, with D uncertain. Germline V lookup: CDR1 SNHLY, CDR2 FYNNEI. This CDR3 comprises 11 residues. Trimming shortened V by 5 bases and J by 7 bases, and 8 bases separated the two germline ends.

The CDR3: CASNPPGYNEQFF. CDR3 DNA sequence: TGTGCCAGCAACCCACCAGGATACAATGAGCAGTTCTTC. V usage is TRBV5-4 and J usage is TRBJ2-1; the D is unclear. The CDR3 is 13 amino acids. Trimming stripped 6 bases from V and 4 bases from J, with 11 bases between. The germline V gene encodes CDR1 SGHNT and CDR2 YYREEE (reference sequence).

V gene TRBV27 combines with J gene TRBJ1-5, with D possibly being TRBD1 (5 bases). Germline CDR1 and CDR2: MNHEY and SMNVEV (reference sequence). This CDR3 spans 13 amino acids. V lost 6 bases, J lost 3 bases, and 9 bases lay in between. The CDR3 nucleotides read TGTGCCAGCAGCCGACAGTCCAATCAGCCCCAGCATTTT. Translated: CASSRQSNQPQHF.

CDR3 nucleotides: TGTGCCAGCAACGATGGCGGGGCTGGCAATCAGCCCCAGCATTTT. Amino acid sequence: CASNDGGAGNQPQHF. The chain couples TRBV28 to TRBJ1-5, with a possible D match to TRBD1 (5 bases). The CDR3 sequence is 15 residues long. CDR1 and CDR2 from the germline V gene are MDHEN and SYDVKM. The germline V and J ends were trimmed by 7 bases and 2 bases, with 15 bases remaining between them.

J is TRBJ1-1 and V is TRBV18; D is unclear. Trimming took off 6 bases at V and 3 bases at J, with 11 bases between the two ends. The CDR3 runs 13 residues. Germline V gene lookup returns CDR1 KGHSH and CDR2 LQKENI. The CDR3 sequence is CASSPEPDTEAFF. CDR3 DNA: TGTGCCAGCTCGCCAGAGCCGGACACTGAAGCTTTCTTT.

The chain is built from TRBV6-5 and TRBJ1-3, with D possibly being TRBD1 (6 bases). Trimming took 6 bases from V and 0 from J, leaving 6 bases between them. The V gene's germline CDR1 is MNHEY and CDR2 SVGAGI. The CDR3 consists of 13 residues. The CDR3 coding sequence is TGTGCCAGCAGAGGGGGCTCTGGAAACACCATATATTTT. Residues: CASRGGSGNTIYF.

The chain combines TRBV6-1 with TRBJ1-2; the D is unclear. CDR1 and CDR2 from the germline V gene are MNHNS and SASEGT. The CDR3 runs 13 residues. The V end was cut by 3 bases, the J end by 4 bases, with 9 bases between. The CDR3 bases are TGTGCCAGCAGTGAGGGAGTCCCCTATGGCTACACCTTC. Amino acids: CASSEGVPYGYTF.

This rearrangement joins TRBV6-5 to TRBJ1-1; D may be TRBD1 (5 bases). V was trimmed by 6 bases and J by 8 bases, leaving 16 bases between them. Germline V gives CDR1 MNHEY, CDR2 SVGAGI. The CDR3 is 13 residues long. The CDR3 DNA sequence: TGTGCCAGCAGGGCCGCCGGGACTTCCGAAGCTTTCTTT. The encoded protein is CASRAAGTSEAFF.

The chain is built from TRBV6-1 and TRBJ2-1; D is undetermined. The germline CDR1 and CDR2 sequences are MNHNS and SASEGT. Trimming stripped 0 bases from V and 4 bases from J, with 13 bases between. CDR3 length equals 16 residues. The CDR3 DNA is TGTGCCAGCAGTGAAGCGCCAGGTTATCGATACAATGAGCAGTTCTTC. Translating gives CASSEAPGYRYNEQFF.

The rearrangement uses TRBV7-2 and TRBJ1-3; unclear D gene. CDR1 and CDR2 (germline): SGHTA, FQGNSA. The CDR3 totals 15 residues. Trimming took 7 bases from V and 3 from J, leaving 16 bases between them. The CDR3 loop reads CASTPEETYGNTIYF. Written as DNA, the CDR3 is TGTGCCAGCACCCCCGAAGAGACTTATGGAAACACCATATATTTT.

V usage is TRBV4-3 and J usage is TRBJ1-3, with TRBD1 matching over 10 bases. The CDR3 contains 16 residues. Germline V CDR1 and CDR2: LGHNA, YSLEER. Unmatched junction bases numbered 5, after V lost 4 bases and J lost 2 bases. The CDR3 DNA reads TGCGCCAGCAGCCGAGACAGGGGGCGCGCTGGAAACACCATATATTTT. Its translation is CASSRDRGRAGNTIYF.

This clone is a singleton in its sample. The chain combines TRBV12-5 with TRBJ1-1; D ambiguous. V lost 3 bases to trimming and J lost 4 bases, with 6 bases between them. The V gene's germline CDR1 is LGHNT and CDR2 FRNRAP. This CDR3 is built from 12 residues. DNA of the CDR3: TGTGCTAGTGGTTTACAGCCCACTGAAGCTTTCTTT. It encodes CASGLQPTEAFF.